The present TCR beta chain was sequenced within a study of CD8 T cells in Susac syndrome. Sequencing targeted TCR beta in T cells from blood (CD8+ and CD4+). Controls were age- and sex-matched healthy donors. The authors negatively isolated CD8+ and CD4+ T cells and FACS-enriched TEMRA cells. V was clipped by 3 bases and J by 5 bases, with 25 bases between them. The CDR3 loop spans 17 amino acids. From germline, CDR1 is DFQATT and CDR2 SNEGSKA (reference sequence). Roughly 0.5 to 1 ug RNA was reverse transcribed with random hexamers. Amplification of TCR beta CDR3 by immunoSEQ multiplex PCR spanned 54 Vbeta and 13 Jbeta. From the immunoSEQ multiplex PCR reads, TCRdb called clonotypes with MiXCR, one entry per CDR3 protein. In the table there are roughly 200,000 distinct CDR3 sequences, 85% to 95% of which are singletons.

What was sequenced was CD4+ T cells from PBMCs. The chain has TRBV20-1 and TRBJ2-5, with D possibly being TRBD1 or TRBD2 (5 bases each). This TCR was sampled from a human donor in good health. The CDR3 sequence: CSASGDDQALSLETQYF. The CDR3 bases are TGCAGTGCTAGCGGGGACGATCAGGCGTTGTCTCTCGAGACCCAGTACTTC.